The present T cell receptor (beta chain) was sequenced within a study of T cell responses to AZD1222 COVID-19 vaccine. Regarding the study as a whole: Spike-wide vaccine-associated CD4 TCRs dominated at 160-218 and 743-854.

Clones were sequenced by immunoSEQ multiplex PCR, and TCRdb holds only the in-frame ones, with some missing. In the table there are around 120,000 clones, over 80% of which are singletons. Comment on this clone: Its antigen is undetermined.

The sequences come from peripheral blood, collected 28 days after the second AZD1222 dose. The receptor was derived from an adult who received the AZD1222 COVID-19 vaccine.

The CDR3 DNA sequence: TGTGCCAGCTCACCACGACAGGGCAGGAATGAGCAGTTCTTC. Translation gives CASSPRQGRNEQFF. V usage is TRBV18 and J usage is TRBJ2-1; 7 nucleotides match TRBD1. V lost 1 base and J lost 7; bases outside the gene matches: 4. This CDR3 is built from 14 residues. Looked up from germline, CDR1 is KGHSH and CDR2 is LQKENI. Variable domain in full (rest from reference TRBV18 and TRBJ2-1): NAGVMQNPRHLVRRRGQEARLRCSPMKGHSHVYWYRQLPEEGLKFMVYLQKENIIDESGMPKERFSAEFPKEGPSILRIQQVVRGDSAAYFCASSPRQGRNEQFFGPGTRLTVL.